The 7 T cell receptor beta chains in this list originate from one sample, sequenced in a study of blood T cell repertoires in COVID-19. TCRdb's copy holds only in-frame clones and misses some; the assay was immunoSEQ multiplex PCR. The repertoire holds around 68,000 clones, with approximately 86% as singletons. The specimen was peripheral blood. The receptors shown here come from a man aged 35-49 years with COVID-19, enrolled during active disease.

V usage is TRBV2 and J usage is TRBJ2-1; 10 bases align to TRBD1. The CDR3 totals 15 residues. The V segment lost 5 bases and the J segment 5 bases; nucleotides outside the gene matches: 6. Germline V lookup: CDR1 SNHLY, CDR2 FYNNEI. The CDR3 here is CASSISGQGNNEQFF. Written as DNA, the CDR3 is TGTGCCAGCAGTATTTCGGGACAGGGGAACAATGAGCAGTTCTTC.

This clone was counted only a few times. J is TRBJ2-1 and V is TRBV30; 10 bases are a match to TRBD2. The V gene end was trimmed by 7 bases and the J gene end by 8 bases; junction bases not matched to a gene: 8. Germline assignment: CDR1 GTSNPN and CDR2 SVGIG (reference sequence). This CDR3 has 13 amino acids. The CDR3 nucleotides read TGTGCCTTAGAGCGGGGGGGCCGGTATGAGCAGTTCTTC. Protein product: CALERGGRYEQFF.

The CDR3 nucleotides are TGCGCCAGCAGCTTGCCAGCGGGGAGCTACACCTTC. Translating it yields CASSLPAGSYTF. The gene calls are TRBV5-1 and TRBJ1-2, with unresolved D. CDR1 is SGHRS and CDR2 is YFSETQ in the germline V gene. The V and J ends lost 1 base and 9 bases respectively, with 10 bases between them. There are 12 residues in the CDR3.

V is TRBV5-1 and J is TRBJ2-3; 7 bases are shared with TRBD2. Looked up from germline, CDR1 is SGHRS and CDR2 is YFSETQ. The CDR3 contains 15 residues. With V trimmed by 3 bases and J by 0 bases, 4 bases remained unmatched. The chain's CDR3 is CASSYRGGSTDTQYF. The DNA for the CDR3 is TGCGCCAGCAGCTACCGCGGGGGAAGCACAGATACGCAGTATTTT.

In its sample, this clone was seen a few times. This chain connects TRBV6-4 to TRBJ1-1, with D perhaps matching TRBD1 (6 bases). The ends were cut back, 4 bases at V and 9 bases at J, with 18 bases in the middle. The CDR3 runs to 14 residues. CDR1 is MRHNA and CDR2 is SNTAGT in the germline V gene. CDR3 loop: CASSVEQGRDKAFF. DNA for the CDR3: TGTGCCAGCAGTGTCGAACAGGGACGAGACAAAGCTTTCTTT.

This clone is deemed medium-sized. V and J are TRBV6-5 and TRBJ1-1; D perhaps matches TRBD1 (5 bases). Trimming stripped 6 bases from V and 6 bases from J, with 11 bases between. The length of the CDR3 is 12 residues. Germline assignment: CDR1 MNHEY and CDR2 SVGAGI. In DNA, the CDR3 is TGTGCCAGCAGCCTAGGGGTCCCTGAAGCTTTCTTT. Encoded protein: CASSLGVPEAFF.

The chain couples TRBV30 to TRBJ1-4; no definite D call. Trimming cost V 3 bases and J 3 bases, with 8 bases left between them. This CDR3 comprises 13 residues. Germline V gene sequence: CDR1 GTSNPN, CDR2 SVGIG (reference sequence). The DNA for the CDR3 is TGTGCCTGGAGGGCAGGTTCTAATGAAAAACTGTTTTTT. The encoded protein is CAWRAGSNEKLFF.